This T cell receptor (beta chain) stems from a study of cytomegalovirus exposure and HLA in healthy donors. The CDR3 extends over 13 amino acids. CDR1 and CDR2 from the germline V gene are SGHTA and FQGTGA. V shed 5 bases and J shed 4 bases, with 8 bases lying between them. This PCR relied on a set of 60 Vbeta primers and 13 Jbeta primers. Method: immunoSEQ multiplex PCR; TCRdb's copy keeps in-frame clones and lacks some. The data show over 120,000 clones, 80% to 85% seen once. The material sequenced was PBMCs. The clonotype originates from a woman in her thirties in good health and CMV-seronegative. The chain links TRBV7-3 to TRBJ2-2, with D possibly being TRBD1 (5 bases). CDR3 residues: CASSQRGTGELFF. As DNA, the CDR3 is TGTGCCAGCAGCCAAAGGGGCACCGGGGAGCTGTTTTTT.